This T cell receptor (beta chain) appears in the sequencing data of a study of blood T cell repertoires in COVID-19 (dated by TCRdb to the early 2020s). Study-level background: Collaborator samples came from the United States, Italy and Spain and covered acute and convalescent phases of COVID-19. The material from the prospective study consisted of cDNA or gDNA derived from T cells, B-cell-depleted T cells, or PBMCs. Subjects who had been exposed to COVID-19, were actively infected with it, or had recovered from it provided the deeply sampled blood TCRbeta repertoires that made up the dataset. The repertoires were made available in a free public database intended to serve as a resource for research on the immune response to SARS-CoV-2. Samples came from the ongoing ImmuneRACE study (first 160 participants) plus 1,254 subjects from 6 global collaborators. The sample metadata nearly always contained a de-identified subject ID, COVID-19 status, age in years and sex. Where available, HLA class I and class II types were taken from metadata supplied by the sample provider and were not determined by assay-based typing. Points the paper makes about the study in general: How much clinical and demographic metadata was included differed by source and by participant, and the metadata was provided uncurated.

From V the trimming removes 5 bases and from J it removes 5 bases, while the gene matches leave 6 bases of the junction unaccounted for. Measured from the cysteine to the phenylalanine, the CDR3 is 16 residues long. Here the CDR3 DNA is all that survives: 48 bases in frame from base 1. From a lookup of the germline V gene, CDR1 and CDR2 are MDHEN and SYDVKM. The immunoSEQ Assay, a bias-controlled multiplex PCR, was used to amplify TCRbeta CDR3 regions from genomic DNA. For the original study's pipeline: The number of nucleated cells in each sample was estimated from the amplification of reference gene primers within the assay. To quantify the absolute abundance of each unique TCRbeta CDR3 rearrangement, sequence reads were collapsed and filtered. For each sample, productive Simpson clonality was calculated as the square root of Simpson's diversity index over productive rearrangements. TCRdb's version of the immuneACCESS table is confined to in-frame rearrangements and falls short of the full clone set. An unresolved V gene accounts for under half of the shortfall where checked; the remainder is of unknown origin. That table is the source of V, J and clone size, and D and trimming were worked out from the DNA. This sample has around 320,000 clones in its table, and 90% of those were observed once. The ten largest clones capture approximately 4% of the sample.

As concerns this clone: Its specific antigen is unknown. No clone much larger than this one lies a single base away; base qualities are absent.

In the prospective study, participants were about 18 to 95 years old, resided in 25 or so geographic areas of the United States, and were enrolled through a virtual design. In the prospective study, participants were assigned to cohorts based on the clinical history participants reported in a screening survey and a study questionnaire. Each participant in the prospective study had whole blood, serum and a nasopharyngeal or oropharyngeal swab collected by mobile phlebotomists. Participants in the prospective study had the option to provide additional blood draws and questionnaires over a roughly 2-month period. Before DNA extraction, prospective study blood samples were shipped either frozen or at room temperature.

The source of this sequence is a woman aged 18-30 years with acute COVID-19. The sequencing sample was made of PBMCs or T cells enriched from blood (not recorded which). The rearrangement joined TRBV28 to TRBJ2-1, with 13 junctional bases fitting TRBD2. The DNA sequence reads TGTGCCAGCAGTCCCGCCGGACTAGCGGGGGACAATGAGCAGTTCTTC. This gives the protein CASSPAGLAGDNEQFF.